The 13 T cell receptor beta chains below were found in one sample sequenced in a study of blood T cell repertoires in COVID-19. TCRdb's table, derived via immunoSEQ multiplex PCR, lists solely in-frame clones and lacks some. The table has over 250,000 clones, around 90% seen once; the top ten hold 2% to 2.5%. Sequenced: peripheral blood. These receptors originate from a man in his fifties or sixties with acute or convalescent COVID-19.

The chain combines TRBV5-5 with TRBJ2-3; 11 nucleotides line up with TRBD1. The CDR3 spans 17 residues. V dropped 2 bases and J dropped 2; count of bases not matched to a gene: 7. Germline CDR1 is SGHKS and CDR2 is YYEKEE (reference sequence). This CDR3 reads CASSFLRDRGVTDTQYF. CDR3 sequence (DNA): TGTGCCAGCAGCTTTCTCCGGGACAGGGGGGTCACAGATACGCAGTATTTT.

This clone was seen just once. V and J are TRBV19 and TRBJ2-7; 8 nucleotides line up with TRBD2. Losses at the gene ends were 10 bases for V and 2 bases for J; bases not matched to a gene: 10. Germline-derived CDR1 and CDR2 are LNHDA and SQIVND (reference sequence). This CDR3 is built from 14 residues. The DNA for the CDR3 is TGTGCCACTAGGATAGGGCGGGGGGCCTACGAGCAGTACTTC. This translates into CATRIGRGAYEQYF.

V usage is TRBV5-1 and J usage is TRBJ2-5; 7 positions agree with TRBD2. This CDR3 is built from 15 residues. The germline gives CDR1 SGHRS, CDR2 YFSETQ. The trim removed 2 bases at V and 2 bases at J, leaving 6 bases unmatched. CDR3 sequence reads: CASSFGAGEQETQYF. The CDR3 bases are TGCGCCAGCAGCTTCGGTGCGGGGGAACAAGAGACCCAGTACTTC.

The V call is TRBV3-1 (or the pseudogene TRBV3-2), the J call TRBJ2-1; D perhaps matches TRBD2 (6 bases). The CDR3 has 18 residues. Germline CDR1 and CDR2: LGHDT and YNNKEL (reference sequence). The V and J ends lost 2 bases and 5 bases respectively, with 22 bases between them. The CDR3 protein is CASSQTSPGRQTDNEQFF. The CDR3 DNA follows: TGTGCCAGCAGCCAAACTTCCCCCGGGAGACAGACCGACAATGAGCAGTTCTTC.

The rearrangement joins TRBV19 to TRBJ2-2; D gene ambiguous. This CDR3 has 15 residues. Trimming took off 2 bases at V and 1 base at J, with 8 bases between the two ends. Looked up from germline, CDR1 is LNHDA and CDR2 is SQIVND (reference sequence). The CDR3 nucleotides are TGTGCCAGTAGTATATCAGTACGGAACACCGGGGAGCTGTTTTTT. Its translation is CASSISVRNTGELFF.

Here the CDR3 reads CASGGQYSGANVLTF. In DNA, the CDR3 is TGTGCCAGCGGCGGACAGTACTCTGGGGCCAACGTCCTGACTTTC. The chain is built from TRBV25-1 and TRBJ2-6; a possible D gene is TRBD1 (6 bases). Germline lookup yields CDR1 MGHDK and CDR2 SYGVNS. This CDR3 contains 15 residues. Trimming took off 8 bases at V and 0 bases at J, with 11 bases between the two ends.

The chain uses TRBV5-1 and TRBJ2-5; 8 nucleotides align to TRBD1. Losses at the gene ends were 4 bases for V and 1 base for J; bases not matched to a gene: 9. From germline, CDR1 is SGHRS and CDR2 YFSETQ. This CDR3 has 16 residues. This chain's CDR3 is CASSPRQGSVQETQYF. DNA of the CDR3: TGCGCCAGCAGCCCGCGACAGGGGTCGGTCCAAGAGACCCAGTACTTC.

The chain joins TRBV25-1 to TRBJ2-3; D ambiguous. Germline V lookup: CDR1 MGHDK, CDR2 SYGVNS. The CDR3 consists of 11 residues. V lost 9 bases and J lost 5, with 9 bases in between. Written as DNA, the CDR3 is TGTGCCAGTTCCTCGGTAGATACGCAGTATTTT. It encodes CASSSVDTQYF.

The chain combines TRBV2 with TRBJ2-5, with 8 nucleotides matching TRBD2. The CDR3 length is 16 residues. The V segment lost 0 bases and the J segment 1 base; nucleotides outside the gene matches: 4. Germline CDR1 reads SNHLY; CDR2 reads FYNNEI. The CDR3 DNA reads as TGTGCCAGCAGTGAAGCGCGGGGGGCCGGCCAAGAGACCCAGTACTTC. Translated, it gives CASSEARGAGQETQYF.

The J gene is TRBJ2-7, the V gene TRBV5-6; 10 nucleotides agree with TRBD1. Trimming took 7 bases from V and 4 from J; bases not matched to a gene: 8. CDR1 and CDR2 from the germline V gene are SGHDT and YYEEEE. The CDR3 extends over 14 amino acids. The CDR3 bases are TGTGCCAGCTCCCGGGACAGGGGACTATACGAGCAGTACTTC. This encodes CASSRDRGLYEQYF.

The V gene is TRBV19, the J gene TRBJ2-2; D is unresolved. Germline loops: CDR1 LNHDA, CDR2 SQIVND (reference sequence). There are 14 residues in the CDR3. V was pared by 9 bases and J by 0 bases, with 11 bases between. The CDR3 region is CASRQASNTGELFF. CDR3 DNA sequence: TGTGCCAGCCGGCAGGCATCGAACACCGGGGAGCTGTTTTTT.

J is TRBJ1-5 and V is TRBV9; TRBD1 is a possible D gene (5 bases). The CDR3 spans 12 residues. Germline lookup yields CDR1 SGDLS and CDR2 YYNGEE. The V and J ends lost 0 bases and 11 bases respectively, with 9 bases between them. The CDR3 spells CASSVEEGAQHF. CDR3 bases: TGTGCCAGCAGCGTAGAGGAAGGGGCCCAGCATTTT.

CDR3 sequence: CASSDGTGPYNEQFF. CDR3 in DNA: TGTGCCAGCAGTGACGGGACAGGGCCCTACAATGAGCAGTTCTTC. This chain joins TRBV6-4 and TRBJ2-1; TRBD1 aligns across 9 bases. With V trimmed by 2 bases and J by 2 bases, 1 base remained unmatched. CDR3 size: 15 residues. Looked up from germline, CDR1 is MRHNA and CDR2 is SNTAGT.